What follows describes a single TCR beta chain. Together with a sample-barcoded 5' primer, a J-beta primer mix was included in a second PCR lasting 7 to 11 cycles. TCRdb analysed the 5' RACE reads with MiXCR anew, one entry per CDR3 protein. The top ten clones hold 3.6% of a sample with 550,000 to 750,000 distinct CDR3 sequences, roughly 21% of them seen once. Trimming removed 3 bases from V and 4 bases from J; junction bases left unmatched: 6. Germline V gene lookup returns CDR1 KGHDR and CDR2 SFDVKD. This CDR3 region has 16 residues. This entry comes from a study of blood T cells in healthy people across ages. Study background: Using template switching, researchers captured about one barcoded beta molecule for each two T cells.

This TCR derives from a man in his 70s in good health. The V and J genes are TRBV24-1 and TRBJ2-1; 9 nucleotides agree with TRBD2. The sequenced sample consisted of blood. The CDR3 nucleotides are TGTGCCACCAGTGATCCCAATAGCGGGAGTTACAATGAGCAGTTCTTC. Amino acids: CATSDPNSGSYNEQFF.